A selection of T cell receptor beta chains follows, all from one sample in a study of regulatory T cells in long-lasting Graves disease. TCRdb recomputed calls from the multiplex PCR reads with MiXCR, one row per CDR3 protein. This sample has roughly 420,000 distinct CDR3 sequences, with 15% to 20% found just once. The same specimen was also included in a second study, on T cells in Graves' hyperthyroidism and ophthalmopathy.

The material sequenced was peripheral blood mononuclear cells (PBMCs), taken at new diagnosis, from a patient treated with antithyroid drugs. Source of these receptors: a woman aged 18-35 years with Graves disease. CDR3s include the opening cysteine and the closing phenylalanine or tryptophan. The order of the fields is J gene, CDR3 length, V gene, CDR3 protein.

TRBJ2-5	14	TRBV20-1	CSARGTSGTETQYF
TRBJ2-7	12	TRBV20-1	CSGSGSENEQYF
TRBJ1-3	13	TRBV9	CASSEDSGNTIYF
TRBJ2-7	14	TRBV5-1	CASSRGTGSYEQYF
TRBJ1-1	11	TRBV27	CASSFSGEAFF
TRBJ2-4	17	TRBV28	CASSFPSGPLAKNIQYF
TRBJ2-2	14	TRBV6-2/TRBV6-3	CASSYSGQTGELFF
TRBJ2-7	14	TRBV12-3/TRBV12-4	CASSLNRRTYEQYF
TRBJ2-7	14	TRBV20-1	CSARGLAEPYEQYF
TRBJ2-3	17	TRBV6-1	CASNKGKGGFSTDTQYF
TRBJ1-5	19	TRBV20-1	CSARHSDGTGAISNQPQHF
TRBJ2-2	16	TRBV24-1	CATYGTSGSRTGELFF
TRBJ2-7	11	TRBV6-1	CASNRIYEQYF
TRBJ1-3	14	TRBV30	CAWSPGTSGNTIYF
TRBJ2-1	15	TRBV5-1	CASSLLAGVINEQFF
TRBJ2-5	15	TRBV3-1	CASSQDYGSGETQYF
TRBJ2-5	14	TRBV6-1	CASRGQGDQETQYF
TRBJ2-7	16	TRBV20-1	CSANQVAGVLRGEQYF
TRBJ1-1	14	TRBV28	CASRETFRSTEAFF
TRBJ2-7	15	TRBV7-9	CASSVSGTGADEQYF
TRBJ1-5	15	TRBV28	CASRPPDRYNQPQHF
TRBJ2-7	12	TRBV6-1	CAGTGRDYEQYF